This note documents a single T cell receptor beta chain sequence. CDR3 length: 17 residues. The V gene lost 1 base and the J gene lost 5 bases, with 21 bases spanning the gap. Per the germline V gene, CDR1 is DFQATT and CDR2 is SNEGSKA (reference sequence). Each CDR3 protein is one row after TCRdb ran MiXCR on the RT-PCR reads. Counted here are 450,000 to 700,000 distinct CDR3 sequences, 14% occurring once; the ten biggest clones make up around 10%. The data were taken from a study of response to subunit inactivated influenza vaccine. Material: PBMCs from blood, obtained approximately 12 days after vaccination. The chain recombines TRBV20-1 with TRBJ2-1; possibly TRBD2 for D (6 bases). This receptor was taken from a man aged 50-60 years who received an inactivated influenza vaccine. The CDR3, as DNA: TGCAGTGCTAGAGCGCGGGGAGATATCCGCCGGGACAATGAGCAGTTCTTC. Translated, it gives CSARARGDIRRDNEQFF.